The entry below gives a single T cell receptor (beta chain) sequence along with its context. The sample comes from a study of CD8 T cells in Susac syndrome. Random hexamers were used to reverse transcribe 0.5 to 1 ug of RNA. Multiplex immunoSEQ PCR targeted 54 Vbeta and 13 Jbeta TCR beta segments. TCRdb re-called the immunoSEQ multiplex PCR reads through MiXCR, storing one row per CDR3 protein. The table lists under 200,000 distinct CDR3 sequences, around 93% of them singletons, with around 0.1% in the top ten. The germline CDR1 and CDR2 sequences are SGHRS and YFSETQ. V dropped 3 bases and J dropped 0 bases, with 14 bases sitting between them. The CDR3 is made up of 16 amino acids. It was healthy donors who served as the controls, matched for age and sex. FACS was used to enrich TEMRA cells, whereas the CD8+ and CD4+ T cells were obtained by negative isolation.

The rearrangement links TRBV5-1 to TRBJ2-3; D is undetermined. The clonotype originates from a human donor in good health. The sample comprised CD4+ T cells from PBMCs. CDR3 bases: TGCGCCAGCAGCTCAGGCAGAACCTCTAGCACAGATACGCAGTATTTT. It yields the protein CASSSGRTSSTDTQYF. Complete variable domain (other parts from reference TRBV5-1 and TRBJ2-3): KAGVTQTPRYLIKTRGQQVTLSCSPISGHRSVSWYQQTPGQGLQFLFEYFSETQRNKGNFPGRFSGRQFSNSRSEMNVSTLELGDSALYLCASSSGRTSSTDTQYFGPGTRLTVL.